These T cell receptor beta chains were read from a single sample in a study of cytomegalovirus exposure and HLA in healthy donors. Libraries were prepared by immunoSEQ multiplex PCR; TCRdb keeps only in-frame clonotypes and omits some of them. The sample lists under 150,000 clones; about 84% were seen once. Sequenced sample: PBMCs. The receptors here all came from a woman aged 40 to 55 in good health and CMV-seropositive. CDR3s include the opening cysteine and the closing phenylalanine or tryptophan. D genes are given only for firm matches. A clone size is listed for some rows: how often the clone was seen (once, few, many), or a class if it is expanded.

TGTGCCAGCGGCCAAAGGCCAGGGGTAGCCAAAAACATTCAGTACTTC	CASGQRPGVAKNIQYF	NA	TRBV4-2	TRBJ2-4	NA
TGCAGCGTTTCCGCAACGCGGGCCGGGGAGCTGTTTTTT	CSVSATRAGELFF	NA	TRBV29-1	TRBJ2-2	NA
TGTGCCAGCAGAGAAGACAGGAACCTGGCCGAAGCTTTCTTT	CASREDRNLAEAFF	NA	TRBV6-5	TRBJ1-1	NA
TGTGCCAGCAGCTCCCCCCGCGGAGCGGGAACCGGGGAGCTGTTTTTT	CASSSPRGAGTGELFF	NA	TRBV7-6	TRBJ2-2	TRBD2
TGTGCCAGCAGCCCCCGGGGGACCTCGAACACTGAAGCTTTCTTT	CASSPRGTSNTEAFF	NA	TRBV7-9	TRBJ1-1	NA
TGTGCCAGCAGCCCAAGTGCGGGCTCCTACAATGAGCAGTTCTTC	CASSPSAGSYNEQFF	NA	TRBV7-3	TRBJ2-1	NA
TGTGCCAGCTCACCAAGCAGGGGGCACTCCTACGAGCAGTACTTC	CASSPSRGHSYEQYF	NA	TRBV18	TRBJ2-7	TRBD1
TGTGCCAGCAGCTTTTCTAGCGGGAGGGCCGATGAGCAGTTCTTC	CASSFSSGRADEQFF	NA	TRBV7-2	TRBJ2-1	TRBD2
TGTGCCAGCAGCCCGTGGGGCTCGCAGGGTGAGCAGTTCTTC	CASSPWGSQGEQFF	NA	TRBV11-3	TRBJ2-1	NA
TGTGCCAGCAGCCTCTTTAGCGGGAGAGGCTCCTACAATGAGCAGTTCTTC	CASSLFSGRGSYNEQFF	NA	TRBV27	TRBJ2-1	TRBD2
TGTGCCAGCAGCCCGGGACAGGGGTCCTACGAGCAGTACTTC	CASSPGQGSYEQYF	NA	TRBV11-2	TRBJ2-7	TRBD1
TGTGCCAGCAGCTTCAGGGCGGCCGGGGAGCTGTTTTTT	CASSFRAAGELFF	NA	TRBV21-1	TRBJ2-2	NA
TGTGCCAGCGGGGACAGGGGGCTGGGGAATTCACCCCTCCACTTT	CASGDRGLGNSPLHF	NA	TRBV2	TRBJ1-6	TRBD1
TGCAGCGGTACCGGGACAGGGGATCGTTACGAGCAGTACTTC	CSGTGTGDRYEQYF	NA	TRBV29-1	TRBJ2-7	TRBD1
TGTGCCAGCAGCTTACAGACCGGGGAGCTGTTTTTT	CASSLQTGELFF	few	TRBV7-9	TRBJ2-2	NA
TGCGCCAGCAGCTCAGGGGGGAGTAATGAAAAACTGTTTTTT	CASSSGGSNEKLFF	NA	TRBV5-1	TRBJ1-4	TRBD1
TGTGCCAGCAGCACGGGGACAGGGGGCCCGCAGCCCCAGCATTTT	CASSTGTGGPQPQHF	NA	TRBV11-2	TRBJ1-5	TRBD1
TGTGCCAGCAGTGAAGGGTGGTCAGGCAACAATGAGCAGTTCTTC	CASSEGWSGNNEQFF	NA	TRBV6-1	TRBJ2-1	NA
TGTGCCAGCAGTTCGGGACAGGGTATGGATGGCTACACCTTC	CASSSGQGMDGYTF	medium-sized	TRBV7-6	TRBJ1-2	TRBD1
TGTGCCAGCAGTTTGTTCGGACAGGGCAATGGCTACACCTTC	CASSLFGQGNGYTF	NA	TRBV28	TRBJ1-2	TRBD1
TGTGCCAGCAGCTTAGCGGGAGGTCGCTCCTTATACGAGCAGTACTTC	CASSLAGGRSLYEQYF	NA	TRBV11-2	TRBJ2-7	TRBD2
TGCGCCAGCAGCTTGGGAGAGGGTAGGAGGACTGAAGCTTTCTTT	CASSLGEGRRTEAFF	NA	TRBV5-1	TRBJ1-1	NA
TGTGCTAGCAGCACGGGACCGGGACAAGGAAACACCATATATTTT	CASSTGPGQGNTIYF	few	TRBV7-7	TRBJ1-3	NA
TGTGCCAGCAGCTTAGAGACAGGAAATGAGCAGTTCTTC	CASSLETGNEQFF	NA	TRBV11-2	TRBJ2-1	NA
TGTGCCAGCTCACCAGGAGGCTATGGCTACACCTTC	CASSPGGYGYTF	NA	TRBV18	TRBJ1-2	NA
TGTGCCAGTAGTGCACTACAGGCAGCTCTGGGAAACACCATATATTTT	CASSALQAALGNTIYF	NA	TRBV19	TRBJ1-3	NA
TGTGCCAGCAGCCTCCCTCTGGCCAGGGCTGGAAACACCATATATTTT	CASSLPLARAGNTIYF	few	TRBV7-8	TRBJ1-3	NA